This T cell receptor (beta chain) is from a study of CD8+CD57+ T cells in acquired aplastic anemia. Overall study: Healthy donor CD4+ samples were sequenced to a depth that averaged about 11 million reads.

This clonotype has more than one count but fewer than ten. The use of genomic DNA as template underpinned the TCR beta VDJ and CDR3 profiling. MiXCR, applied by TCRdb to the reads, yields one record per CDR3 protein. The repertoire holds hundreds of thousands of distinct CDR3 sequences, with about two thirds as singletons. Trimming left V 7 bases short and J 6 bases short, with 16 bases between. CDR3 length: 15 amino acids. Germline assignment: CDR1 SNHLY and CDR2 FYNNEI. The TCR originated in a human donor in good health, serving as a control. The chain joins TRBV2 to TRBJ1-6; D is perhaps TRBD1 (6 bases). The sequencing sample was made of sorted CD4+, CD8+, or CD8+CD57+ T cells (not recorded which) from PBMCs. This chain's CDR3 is CASTQDSISNSPLHF. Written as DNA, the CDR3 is TGTGCCAGCACCCAGGACAGCATTAGTAATTCACCCCTCCACTTT.